This T cell receptor (beta chain) was recovered during a study of T cell responses to AZD1222 COVID-19 vaccine. Assay: immunoSEQ multiplex PCR; the TCRdb copy retains only in-frame clones and omits some. The sample includes 150,000 or so clones, around 90% of them seen just once. Broader study findings: The donor group comprised mostly white British people and more females; the analysis possibly underestimated clonal diversity. The study found Spike-specific TCR breadth and depth rose after two AZD1222 doses. After the peak T cell response, and only then, were repertoires sampled.

From germline, CDR1 is SGHTA and CDR2 FQGNSA. V was pared by 5 bases and J by 0 bases, with 6 bases of the junction left unmatched. The CDR3 spans 15 residues. Regarding this clone: Its antigen is not identified.

This TCR was sampled from an adult in good health. The V gene is TRBV7-2, the J gene TRBJ2-5, with 7 bases lining up with TRBD2. The material sequenced was peripheral blood, taken on day 0 of AZD1222 vaccination. The CDR3 nucleotides read TGTGCCAGCAGCCCCCAGGCGGGGGACCAAGAGACCCAGTACTTC. This codes for CASSPQAGDQETQYF.